Sequencing of this T cell receptor (beta chain) was carried out in a study of blood T cell repertoires in COVID-19. The overall study: Samples taken during acute and convalescent COVID-19 were collected in the United States, Italy and Spain. T cells, B-cell-depleted T cells, or PBMCs supplied cDNA or gDNA.

Participants were aged about 18 to 89 years from around 24 US areas. Methods used by the authors: Using reference gene primer amplification, nucleated cell counts were estimated. Data came from immunoSEQ multiplex PCR; TCRdb stores just in-frame clones and leaves some out. V, J and clone size are taken as reported in that table, and D and trimming were inferred from the DNA itself. The repertoire has 200,000 to 250,000 clones, approximately 80% of them found once; the top ten carry about 4.3%. Germline assignment: CDR1 SQVTM and CDR2 ANQGSEA. V gave up 6 bases and J gave up 1 base, with 6 bases separating them. This CDR3 region has 12 residues.

The sequenced sample consisted of PBMCs or T cells enriched from blood (not recorded which). This TCR was sampled from a man aged 25 to 45 with acute COVID-19. The rearrangement joins TRBV29-1 to TRBJ2-2; maybe TRBD1 (5 bases). The CDR3 DNA sequence: TGCAGCGTACAGGTGAACACCGGGGAGCTGTTTTTT. It codes for CSVQVNTGELFF.